This note documents a single T cell receptor beta chain sequence. Antigen: not known. Researchers ran the PCR with 60 Vbeta and 13 Jbeta primers. Using immunoSEQ multiplex PCR, the repertoire was profiled, and TCRdb retains in-frame clones only, with some absent. This repertoire shows some 140,000 clones, more than 60% found once; its top ten account for roughly 4.2%. The donors, nominally healthy at sampling, likely had unrecorded immune exposures. This record comes from a study of cytomegalovirus exposure and HLA in healthy donors. The wider study: Earlier work reported 117 million unique TCR beta sequences from roughly 180 million T cells. Study-wide findings and caveats: In most subjects, TCR beta sequences reportedly gave accurate predictions of HLA-A and HLA-B alleles.

The sequenced sample consisted of PBMCs. The TCR originated in a woman in her 40s in good health and CMV-seronegative.

This CDR3 reads CASSWGMVGSPLHF. For the CDR3, the DNA is TGTGCCAGCAGTTGGGGCATGGTGGGTTCACCCCTCCACTTT. V is TRBV6-5 and J is TRBJ1-6; D perhaps matches TRBD1 (5 bases). Trimming left V 4 bases short and J 9 bases short, with 13 bases between. Germline assignment: CDR1 MNHEY and CDR2 SVGAGI. The length of the CDR3 is 14 residues.